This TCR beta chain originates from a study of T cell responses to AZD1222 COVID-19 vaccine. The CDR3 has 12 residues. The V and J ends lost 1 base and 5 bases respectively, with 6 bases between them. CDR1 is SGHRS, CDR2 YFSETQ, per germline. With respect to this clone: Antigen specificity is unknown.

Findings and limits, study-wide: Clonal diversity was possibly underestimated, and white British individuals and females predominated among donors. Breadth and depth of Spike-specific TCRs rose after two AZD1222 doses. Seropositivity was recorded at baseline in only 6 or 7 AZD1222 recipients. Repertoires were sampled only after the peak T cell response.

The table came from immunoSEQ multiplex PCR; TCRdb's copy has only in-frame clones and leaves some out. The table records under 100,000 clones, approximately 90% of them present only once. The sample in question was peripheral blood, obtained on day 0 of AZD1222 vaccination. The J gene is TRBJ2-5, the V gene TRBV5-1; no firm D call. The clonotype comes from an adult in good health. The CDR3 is CASSLRAETQYF. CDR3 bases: TGCGCCAGCAGCTTGAGGGCCGAGACCCAGTACTTC. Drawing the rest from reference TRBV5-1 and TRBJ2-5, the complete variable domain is KAGVTQTPRYLIKTRGQQVTLSCSPISGHRSVSWYQQTPGQGLQFLFEYFSETQRNKGNFPGRFSGRQFSNSRSEMNVSTLELGDSALYLCASSLRAETQYFGPGTRLLVL.